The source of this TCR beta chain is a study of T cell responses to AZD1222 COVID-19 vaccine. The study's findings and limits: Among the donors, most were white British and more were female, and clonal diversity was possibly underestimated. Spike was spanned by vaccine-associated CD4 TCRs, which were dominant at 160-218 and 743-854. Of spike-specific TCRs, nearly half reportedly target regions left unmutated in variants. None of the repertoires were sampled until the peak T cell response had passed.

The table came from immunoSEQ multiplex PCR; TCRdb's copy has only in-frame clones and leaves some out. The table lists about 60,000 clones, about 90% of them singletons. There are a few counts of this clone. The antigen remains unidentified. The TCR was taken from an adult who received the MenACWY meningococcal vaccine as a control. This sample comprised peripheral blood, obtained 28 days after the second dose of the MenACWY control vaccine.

CDR3 in amino acids: CASSLEATGLGNSPLHF. For the CDR3, the DNA is TGTGCCAGCAGCTTAGAGGCTACCGGGCTAGGCAATTCACCCCTCCACTTT. The chain carries TRBV7-8 and TRBJ1-6; D remains unclear. Germline-derived CDR1 and CDR2 are SGHVS and FQNEAQ. V shed 1 base and J shed 7 bases, with 17 bases lying between them. CDR3 length: 17 residues.